Shown below are 21 T cell receptor beta chains from a single sample sequenced in a study of regulatory T cells in long-lasting Graves disease. Time point noted: newly diagnosed GD, antithyroid drugs for less than 3 months. Making the TCR library involved RNA that had been extracted from PBMCs. iRepertoire HTBI primers and Arm-PCR of CDR3 regions built TCR beta libraries. MiXCR, run by TCRdb on the multiplex PCR reads, gives a single entry per CDR3 protein. This sample yields roughly 380,000 distinct CDR3 sequences, of which 15% to 18% are seen a single time; 22% belongs to the top ten. The sequenced sample was peripheral blood mononuclear cells (PBMCs), obtained at new diagnosis, from a patient treated with antithyroid drugs. The receptors were gathered from a female donor with Graves disease.

In its sample, this clonotype was seen many times. The chain couples TRBV27 to TRBJ2-5, with unresolved D. CDR1 MNHEY and CDR2 SMNVEV come from the germline V gene (reference sequence). Trimming cost V 9 bases and J 3 bases, with 20 bases left between them. The CDR3 runs 15 residues. The CDR3 is CASTSLAGPEETQYF. DNA for the CDR3: TGTGCCAGTACATCCCTGGCCGGACCAGAAGAGACCCAGTACTTC.

Details on this clonotype: Given a far larger clone just one base away, this is likely a sequencing read error. The chain couples TRBV7-2 to TRBJ1-4; D is ambiguous. CDR3 length: 13 amino acids. In germline, CDR1 is SGHTA, CDR2 FQGNSA. The CDR3 loop is CACSSSLNEKLFF. CDR3 sequence (DNA): TGTGCCTGCAGCAGTAGCTTAAATGAAAAACTGTTTTTT.

In this sample, this clonotype turned up many times. V usage is TRBV10-1 and J usage is TRBJ2-1; no firm D call. Germline loops: CDR1 WNHNN, CDR2 SYGVQD (reference sequence). Trimming removed 3 bases at V and 7 bases at J, with 13 bases between. There are 14 residues in the CDR3. The CDR3 sequence is CASSDGLLENEQFF. The DNA for the CDR3 is TGCGCCAGCAGTGATGGGCTGTTGGAAAATGAGCAGTTCTTC.

This clonotype occurred many times. The V call is TRBV7-2, the J call TRBJ2-1; 10 nucleotides line up with TRBD1. V gave up 1 base and J gave up 7 bases; unmatched junction bases: 10. From germline, CDR1 is SGHTA and CDR2 FQGNSA. The CDR3 is 17 residues long. CDR3 in DNA: TGTGCCAGCAGCTTAGTTCGTGGGGACAGGGGTCGTAATGAGCAGTTCTTC. It is translated as CASSLVRGDRGRNEQFF.

This clonotype was seen many times. At one end the junction does not follow the germline gene, possibly because of a read error. The chain carries TRBV7-2 and TRBJ1-1, with D possibly matching TRBD1 (5 bases). CDR3 length equals 15 residues. CDR1 SGHTA and CDR2 FQGNSA come from the germline V gene. The CDR3 coding sequence is TGTGCCAGCAGCTTAGGTGGGGCCGTGAACACTGAAGCTTCCTTT. Translation gives CASSLGGAVNTEASF.

This clonotype was seen at least ten times. V is TRBV4-3 and J is TRBJ2-3; 12 nucleotides line up with TRBD1. This CDR3 is built from 16 residues. The V and J ends lost 4 bases and 0 bases, in that order; junction bases with no gene match: 2. Per the germline V gene, CDR1 is LGHNA and CDR2 is YSLEER. This CDR3 reads CASSRGQGASTDTQYF. The CDR3 nucleotides are TGCGCCAGCAGCCGGGGACAGGGGGCAAGCACAGATACGCAGTATTTT.

This clonotype was recorded many times. J is TRBJ2-7 and V is TRBV12-3 or TRBV12-4, with 11 nucleotides matching TRBD1. V lost 7 bases, J lost 6 bases, and 11 bases stayed unmatched. CDR3 length: 15 amino acids. DNA of the CDR3: TGTGCCAGCATCCTAAGTGGGACAGGGGGTCCCGAGCAGTACTTC. This gives the protein CASILSGTGGPEQYF.

In this sample, this clonotype turned up many times. The chain employs TRBV7-9 and TRBJ2-7; 8 bases agree with TRBD2. Germline V lookup: CDR1 SEHNR, CDR2 FQNEAQ (reference sequence). This CDR3 has 13 residues. The trim removed 5 bases at V and 6 bases at J, leaving 6 bases unmatched. CDR3 bases: TGTGCCAGCAGCCCCACGGGAGGGCCCGAGCAGTACTTC. Translation: CASSPTGGPEQYF.

This clonotype was counted many times. This chain links TRBV7-9 with TRBJ1-3, with TRBD1 as a possible D gene (5 bases). This CDR3 has 17 residues. Trimming stripped 3 bases from V and 4 bases from J, with 19 bases between. Germline CDR1 is SEHNR and CDR2 is FQNEAQ (reference sequence). The CDR3 DNA reads as TGTGCCAGCAGCTTCTCTCGGCAGGGTGACGCCGGAAACACCATATATTTT. Protein product: CASSFSRQGDAGNTIYF.

The J gene is TRBJ2-1, the V gene TRBV12-3 or TRBV12-4; TRBD1 matches at 7 bases. CDR3 size: 15 residues. V gave up 3 bases and J gave up 4 bases; unmatched junction bases: 6. The CDR3 loop is CASSFLGGQYNEQFF. The CDR3 nucleotides are TGTGCCAGCAGTTTTTTAGGGGGACAGTACAATGAGCAGTTCTTC.

This clonotype was picked up many times. The rearrangement joins TRBV27 to TRBJ1-1, with a possible D match to TRBD1 (6 bases). Germline CDR1 reads MNHEY; CDR2 reads SMNVEV (reference sequence). Deletions cut 6 bases from V and 3 bases from J, with 14 bases between. The CDR3 spans 14 residues. CDR3 protein: CASSKGVLYTEAFF. In DNA, the CDR3 is TGTGCCAGCAGCAAGGGGGTATTATACACTGAAGCTTTCTTT.

This clonotype was seen more than once but under ten times. The rearrangement links TRBV19 to TRBJ1-1; D remains unclear. In germline, CDR1 is LNHDA, CDR2 SQIVND (reference sequence). CDR3 size: 14 residues. The V gene lost 3 bases and the J gene lost 4 bases, with 12 bases spanning the gap. CDR3 bases: TGTGCCAGTAGTATTGGTGGGAGGGCCACTGAAGCTTTCTTT. It specifies CASSIGGRATEAFF.

Turning to this clonotype: This likely came from a read error, as a far larger clone is one base away. The rearrangement uses TRBV28 and TRBJ2-3; TRBD1 matches at 10 bases. The J call may be faulty, since TRBJ2-1 better matches the DNA end. The germline V gene encodes CDR1 MDHEN and CDR2 SYDVKM. The CDR3 sequence is 21 residues long. The CDR3 DNA reads as TGTGCCAGCAGTCCCACAACTACCGGGACAGGGGTGATTGGCTCCCACAATGAGCAGTTCTTC. This encodes CASSPTTTGTGVIGSHNEQFF.

Concerning this clonotype itself: This likely reflects a read error, since a far larger clone is one base away. The rearrangement uses TRBV6-2 or TRBV6-3 and TRBJ2-5; tentative D call: TRBD2 (6 bases). CDR3 length: 15 residues. V was trimmed by 4 bases and J by 11 bases, leaving 23 bases between them. Germline V lookup: CDR1 MNHEY, CDR2 SVGEGT. In DNA, the CDR3 is TGTGCCAGCAGTTTCCCTAGCGCGGGGAACAATGAGCAGTACTTC. Translation gives CASSFPSAGNNEQYF.

The rearrangement links TRBV4-1 to TRBJ2-2; 13 nucleotides line up with TRBD2. Germline CDR1 and CDR2: MGHRA and YSYEKL. The V gene end was trimmed by 0 bases and the J gene end by 4 bases; junction bases not matched to a gene: 14. The CDR3 has 21 residues. CDR3 nucleotides: TGCGCCAGCAGCCAAGATATTTTTACTAGCGGGGGGGCTCGAGGCACCGGGGAGCTGTTTTTT. Translation: CASSQDIFTSGGARGTGELFF.

This clonotype was counted ten times or more. This sequence joins TRBV9 and TRBJ1-6; D ambiguous. Trimming pared 5 bases from V and 5 bases from J, leaving 8 bases between. Germline V lookup: CDR1 SGDLS, CDR2 YYNGEE. The CDR3 runs to 13 residues. The CDR3 loop reads CASRKENNSPLHF. In DNA form, the CDR3 reads TGTGCCAGCAGGAAAGAGAATAATTCACCCCTCCACTTT.

This clonotype was observed at least ten times. The chain carries TRBV5-6 and TRBJ2-1; D is undetermined. Germline V gene lookup returns CDR1 SGHDT and CDR2 YYEEEE. V was trimmed by 2 bases and J by 7 bases, leaving 10 bases between them. The CDR3 runs 13 residues. The CDR3 DNA is TGTGCCAGCAGCTTAGCGATTTCAAATGAGCAGTTCTTC. Amino acids: CASSLAISNEQFF. The full variable domain, with the rest looked up from reference TRBV5-6 and TRBJ2-1, is DAGVTQSPTHLIKTRGQQVTLRCSPKSGHDTVSWYQQALGQGPQFIFQYYEEEERQRGNFPDRFSGHQFPNYSSELNVNALLLGDSALYLCASSLAISNEQFFGPGTRLTVL.

This clonotype was detected many times. The rearrangement links TRBV5-5 to TRBJ2-4, with D possibly being TRBD1 (6 bases). CDR3 length equals 13 residues. Trimming cost V 2 bases and J 7 bases, with 10 bases left between them. Germline V gives CDR1 SGHKS, CDR2 YYEKEE (reference sequence). DNA of the CDR3: TGTGCCAGCAGCTTCGGCCAGGGGAACATTCAGTACTTC. Encoded protein: CASSFGQGNIQYF. Drawing the rest from reference TRBV5-5 and TRBJ2-4, the complete variable domain is DAGVTQSPTHLIKTRGQQVTLRCSPISGHKSVSWYQQVLGQGPQFIFQYYEKEERGRGNFPDRFSARQFPNYSSELNVNALLLGDSALYLCASSFGQGNIQYFGAGTRLSVL.

A note on this clonotype: One end of the junction fails to match germline, which may point to a read error. The chain couples TRBV28 to TRBJ1-1; maybe TRBD1 (6 bases). This CDR3 is built from 15 residues. The germline gives CDR1 MDHEN, CDR2 SYDVKM. The CDR3 loop is CSSSLTGPRSTEAFF. CDR3 nucleotide sequence: TGTTCCAGCAGTTTAACAGGGCCACGGAGCACTGAAGCTTTCTTT. Together with reference TRBV28 and TRBJ1-1, the CDR3 gives the full variable domain: DVKVTQSSRYLVKRTGEKVFLECVQDMDHENMFWYRQDPGLGLRLIYFSYDVKMKEKGDIPEGYSVSREKKERFSLILESASTNQTSMYLCSSSLTGPRSTEAFFGQGTRLTVV.

This clonotype came up once. This chain connects TRBV27 to TRBJ1-6; tentatively, D is TRBD1 (6 bases). The V gene lost 1 base and the J gene lost 10 bases, with 14 bases spanning the gap. Germline loops: CDR1 MNHEY, CDR2 SMNVEV (reference sequence). The CDR3 is 15 residues long. This chain's CDR3 is CASSLLSGARSPLHF. DNA of the CDR3: TGTGCCAGCAGTTTATTATCGGGGGCTCGCTCACCCCTCCACTTT.

This clonotype was detected ten times or more. The V gene is TRBV27, the J gene TRBJ2-3; TRBD2 matches at 9 bases. The V and J ends lost 6 bases and 6 bases, in that order; junction bases with no gene match: 13. Germline loops: CDR1 MNHEY, CDR2 SMNVEV (reference sequence). The CDR3 runs to 16 residues. The CDR3 loop reads CASSLLGGGAQDTQYF. DNA of the CDR3: TGTGCCAGCAGCCTACTGGGCGGGGGGGCACAGGATACGCAGTATTTT.